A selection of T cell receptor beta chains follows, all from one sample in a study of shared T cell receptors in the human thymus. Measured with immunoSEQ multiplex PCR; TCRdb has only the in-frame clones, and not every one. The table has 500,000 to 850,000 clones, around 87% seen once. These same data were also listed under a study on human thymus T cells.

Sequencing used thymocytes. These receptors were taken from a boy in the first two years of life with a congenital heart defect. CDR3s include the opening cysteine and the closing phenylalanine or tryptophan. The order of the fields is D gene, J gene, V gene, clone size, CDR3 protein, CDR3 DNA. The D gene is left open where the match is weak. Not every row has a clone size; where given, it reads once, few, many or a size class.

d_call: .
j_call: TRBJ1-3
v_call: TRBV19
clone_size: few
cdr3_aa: CASKSSGNTIYF
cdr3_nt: TGTGCCAGCAAGAGCTCTGGAAACACCATATATTTT

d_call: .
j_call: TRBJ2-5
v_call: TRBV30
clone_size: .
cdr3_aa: CAYSQETQYF
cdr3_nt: TGTGCCTACTCTCAAGAGACCCAGTACTTC

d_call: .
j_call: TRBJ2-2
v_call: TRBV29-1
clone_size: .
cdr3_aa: CSVSANTGELFF
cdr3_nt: TGCAGCGTTTCCGCGAACACCGGGGAGCTGTTTTTT

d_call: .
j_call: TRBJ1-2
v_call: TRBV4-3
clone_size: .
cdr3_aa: CASSPTCRGGYTF
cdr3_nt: TGCGCCAGCAGCCCGACTTGTAGAGGAGGCTACACCTTC

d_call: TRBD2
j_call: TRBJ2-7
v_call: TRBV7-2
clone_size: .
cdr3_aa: CASSLRRGNSYEQYF
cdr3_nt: TGTGCCAGCAGCTTGCGGCGGGGGAACTCCTACGAGCAGTACTTC

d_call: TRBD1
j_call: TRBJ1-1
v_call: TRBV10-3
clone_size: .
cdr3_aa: CAISPTGTENTEAFF
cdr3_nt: TGTGCCATCAGTCCTACGGGGACAGAGAACACTGAAGCTTTCTTT

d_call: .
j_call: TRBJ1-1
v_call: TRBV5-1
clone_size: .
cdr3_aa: CASSTKGDIMNTEAFF
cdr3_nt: TGCGCCAGCAGCACTAAAGGAGATATTATGAACACTGAAGCTTTCTTT

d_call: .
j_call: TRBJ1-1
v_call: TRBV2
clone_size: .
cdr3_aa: CASSYRARNTEAFF
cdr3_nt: TGTGCCAGCAGTTACAGGGCTCGGAACACTGAAGCTTTCTTT

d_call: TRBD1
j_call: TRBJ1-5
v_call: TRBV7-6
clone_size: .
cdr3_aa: CASSLAGGRRGDQPQHF
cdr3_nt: TGTGCCAGCAGCTTAGCAGGGGGCCGCAGGGGAGATCAGCCCCAGCATTTT

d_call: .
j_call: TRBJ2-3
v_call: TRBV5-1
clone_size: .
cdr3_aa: CASSGTQPDTDTQYF
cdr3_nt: TGCGCCAGCAGCGGGACTCAACCCGACACAGATACGCAGTATTTT

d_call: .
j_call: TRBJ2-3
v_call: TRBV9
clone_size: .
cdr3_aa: CASSVGQGKADTQYF
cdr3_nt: TGTGCCAGCAGCGTAGGTCAGGGAAAGGCGGATACGCAGTATTTT

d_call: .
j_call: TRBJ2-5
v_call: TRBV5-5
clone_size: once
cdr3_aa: CASSLASEYQETQYF
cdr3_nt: TGTGCCAGCAGCTTGGCCAGCGAGTACCAAGAGACCCAGTACTTC

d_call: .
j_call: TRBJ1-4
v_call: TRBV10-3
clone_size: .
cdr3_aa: CAISERTTGGYGEKLFF
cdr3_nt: TGTGCCATCAGTGAGAGAACGACCGGGGGTTATGGTGAAAAACTGTTTTTT

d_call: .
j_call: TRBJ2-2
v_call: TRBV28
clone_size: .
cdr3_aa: CASSSVVTGELFF
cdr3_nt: TGTGCCAGCAGTTCCGTAGTTACCGGGGAGCTGTTTTTT

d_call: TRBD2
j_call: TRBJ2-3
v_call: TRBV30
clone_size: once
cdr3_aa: CAWSSFPVGGGAIDTQYF
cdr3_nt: TGTGCCTGGAGTTCCTTCCCGGTGGGCGGGGGGGCCATAGATACGCAGTATTTT

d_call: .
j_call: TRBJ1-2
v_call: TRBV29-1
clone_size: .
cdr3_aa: CSVGGISWGYTF
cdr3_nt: TGCAGCGTGGGGGGGATTTCTTGGGGCTACACCTTC

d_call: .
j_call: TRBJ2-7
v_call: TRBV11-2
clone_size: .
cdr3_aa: CASSLSPPTRLLYEQYF
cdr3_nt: TGTGCCAGCAGCTTATCACCCCCTACTAGACTCCTCTACGAGCAGTACTTC

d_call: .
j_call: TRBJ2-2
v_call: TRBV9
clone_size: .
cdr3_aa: CASSVAGNDHTGELFF
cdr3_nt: TGTGCCAGCAGCGTAGCCGGGAACGATCACACCGGGGAGCTGTTTTTT

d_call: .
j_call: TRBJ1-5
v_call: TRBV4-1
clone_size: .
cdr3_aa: CASSQDRQGSQPQHF
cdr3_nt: TGCGCCAGCAGCCAAGATCGGCAGGGTAGCCAGCCCCAGCATTTT

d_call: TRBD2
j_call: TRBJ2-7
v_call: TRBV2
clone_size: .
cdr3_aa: CASSEDWPLTGTSPLYEQYF
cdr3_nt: TGTGCCAGCAGTGAAGACTGGCCCCTAACCGGGACTAGCCCTCTGTACGAGCAGTACTTC

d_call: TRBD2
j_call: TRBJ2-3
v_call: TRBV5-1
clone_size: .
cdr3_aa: CASSPGLAGPTDTQYF
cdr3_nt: TGCGCCAGCAGCCCCGGACTAGCGGGACCCACAGATACGCAGTATTTT

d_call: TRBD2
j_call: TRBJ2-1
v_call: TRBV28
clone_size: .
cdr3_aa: CASSLRSRMGTSGKSSYNEQFF
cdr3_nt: TGTGCCAGCAGTTTACGGTCCCGAATGGGGACTAGCGGAAAGAGCTCCTACAATGAGCAGTTCTTC

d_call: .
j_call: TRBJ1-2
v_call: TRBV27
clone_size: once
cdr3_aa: CASSNPGLSRGYTF
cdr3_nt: TGTGCCAGCAGTAACCCGGGACTTAGTCGTGGCTACACCTTC

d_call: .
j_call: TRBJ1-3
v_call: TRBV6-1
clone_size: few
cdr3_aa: CAIQRLDFSGNTIYF
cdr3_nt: TGTGCCATCCAACGACTGGACTTCTCTGGAAACACCATATATTTT

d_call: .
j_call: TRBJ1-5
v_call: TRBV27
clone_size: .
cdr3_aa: CASSLEGGLDQPQHF
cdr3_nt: TGTGCCAGCAGTTTGGAGGGTGGACTCGATCAGCCCCAGCATTTT

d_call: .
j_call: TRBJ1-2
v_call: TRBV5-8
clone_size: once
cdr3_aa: CASSLWAGNYGYTF
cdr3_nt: TGTGCCAGCAGCTTGTGGGCAGGGAACTATGGCTACACCTTC

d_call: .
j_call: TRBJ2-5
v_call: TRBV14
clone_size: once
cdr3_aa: CASSHGLETQYF
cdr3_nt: TGTGCCAGCAGCCACGGTTTAGAGACCCAGTACTTC

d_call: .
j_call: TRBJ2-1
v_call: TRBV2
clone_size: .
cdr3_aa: CASIPTYNEQFF
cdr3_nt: TGTGCCAGCATTCCAACCTACAATGAGCAGTTCTTC

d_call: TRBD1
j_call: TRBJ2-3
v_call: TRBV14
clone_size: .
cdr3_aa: CASSQGLGTVLGTDTQYF
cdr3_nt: TGTGCCAGCAGCCAAGGATTAGGGACAGTTTTGGGCACAGATACGCAGTATTTT

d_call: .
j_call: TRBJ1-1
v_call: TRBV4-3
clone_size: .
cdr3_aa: CASSQDRGYTEAFF
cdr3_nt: TGCGCCAGCAGCCAAGATCGGGGATACACTGAAGCTTTCTTT